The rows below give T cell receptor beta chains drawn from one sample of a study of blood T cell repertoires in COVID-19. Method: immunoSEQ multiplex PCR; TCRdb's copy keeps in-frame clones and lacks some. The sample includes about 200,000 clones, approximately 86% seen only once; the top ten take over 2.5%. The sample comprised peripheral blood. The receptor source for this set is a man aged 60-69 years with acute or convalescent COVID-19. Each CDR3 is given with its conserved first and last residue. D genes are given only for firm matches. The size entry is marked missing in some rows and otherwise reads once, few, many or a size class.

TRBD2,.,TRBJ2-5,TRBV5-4,TGTGCCAGCAGCGGGGGGGGACGCGAAGAGACCCAGTACTTC,CASSGGGREETQYF
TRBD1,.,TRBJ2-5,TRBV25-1,TGTGCCAGCAGGCACGGGACAGCGACGGAGACCCAGTACTTC,CASRHGTATETQYF
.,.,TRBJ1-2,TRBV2,TGTGCCAGCCGCGGGGGGGCTGTCTATGGCTACACCTTC,CASRGGAVYGYTF
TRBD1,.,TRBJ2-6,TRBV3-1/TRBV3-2,TGTGCCAGCAGTTACGCCCCAGGGGGAGCCAACGTCCTGACTTTC,CASSYAPGGANVLTF
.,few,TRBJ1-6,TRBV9,TGTGCCAGCAGCGTAGCTACGAGCTCCTCACCCCTCCACTTT,CASSVATSSSPLHF
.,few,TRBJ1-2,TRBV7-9,TGTGCCAGCAGCTTAGTTGCAGGGGTGGACTATGGCTACACCTTC,CASSLVAGVDYGYTF
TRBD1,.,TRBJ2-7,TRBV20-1,TGCAGTGCTGGGACAGGGGGCGAGCAGTACTTC,CSAGTGGEQYF
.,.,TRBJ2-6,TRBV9,TGTGCCAGCAGCCCCCGTGACTACTCTGGGGCCAACGTCCTGACTTTC,CASSPRDYSGANVLTF
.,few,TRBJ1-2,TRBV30,TGTGCCTGGAGACTCGTATACCAGGGAGGCTACACCTTC,CAWRLVYQGGYTF
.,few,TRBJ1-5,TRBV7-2,TGTGCCAGCAGCCCACAGGGCAGGGGCAATCAGCCCCAGCATTTT,CASSPQGRGNQPQHF
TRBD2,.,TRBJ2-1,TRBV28,TGTGCCAGCAGCCCTTTGCGGGGGTATTACAATGAGCAGTTCTTC,CASSPLRGYYNEQFF
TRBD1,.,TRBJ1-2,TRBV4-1,TGCGCCAGCAGCCAAGGAGTTGACAGGGGGGATTATGGCTACACCTTC,CASSQGVDRGDYGYTF
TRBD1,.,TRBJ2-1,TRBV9,TGTGCCAGCAGCGTTCGGACAGGGCTGGGGAATGAGCAGTTCTTC,CASSVRTGLGNEQFF
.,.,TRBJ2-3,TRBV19,TGTGCCAGTAGTATACAGGGTTTTGGCACAGATACGCAGTATTTT,CASSIQGFGTDTQYF
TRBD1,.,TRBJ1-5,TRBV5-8,TGTGCCAGCAGCTGGGGGGCGACAGGGGGCCTAATGGGAAGCAATCAGCCCCAGCATTTT,CASSWGATGGLMGSNQPQHF
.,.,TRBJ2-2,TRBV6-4,TGTGCCAGCAGTGGCAGCGCGAACACCGGGGAGCTGTTTTTT,CASSGSANTGELFF
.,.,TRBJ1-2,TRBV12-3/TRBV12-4,TGTGCCAGCAGTTTAGCGTCGGGAGAGGGCTACACCTTC,CASSLASGEGYTF
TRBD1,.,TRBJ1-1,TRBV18,TGTGCCAGCTCACCGGTTCTGACAGGGCTGAACACTGAAGCTTTCTTT,CASSPVLTGLNTEAFF
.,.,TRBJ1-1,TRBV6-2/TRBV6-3,TGTGCCAGCAGTTACTACAGGGCCGGTGAAGCTTTCTTT,CASSYYRAGEAFF
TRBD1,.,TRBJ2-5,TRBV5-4,TGTGCCAGCAGCCACCGGGACAGGTACCAAGAGACCCAGTACTTC,CASSHRDRYQETQYF
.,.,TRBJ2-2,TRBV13,TGTGCCAGCAGCTTAGCAACCGGGGAGCTGTTTTTT,CASSLATGELFF
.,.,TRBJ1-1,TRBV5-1,TGCGCCAGCAGCTTAGAACCGGACACTGAAGCTTTCTTT,CASSLEPDTEAFF
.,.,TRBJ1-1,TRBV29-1,TGCAGCGTTGAGGAGGCCCCGGGCACTGAAGCTTTCTTT,CSVEEAPGTEAFF
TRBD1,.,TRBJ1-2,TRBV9,TGTGCCAGCAGCCTAGGACAGGGGAGCTATGGCTACACCTTC,CASSLGQGSYGYTF
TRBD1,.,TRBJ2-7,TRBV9,TGTGCCAGCAGCCCCGGGACAGGGGGCCCACTAGGGTACGAGCAGTACTTC,CASSPGTGGPLGYEQYF
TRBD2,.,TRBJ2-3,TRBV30,TGTGCCTGGAGCCCCCCGGGACTAGCGGGTATCACAGATACGCAGTATTTT,CAWSPPGLAGITDTQYF